The rows below give T cell receptor beta chains drawn from one sample of a study of vaccination effects on CD4 cells after COVID-19. The antigens for these receptors are not known. Libraries were prepared by immunoSEQ multiplex PCR; TCRdb keeps only in-frame clonotypes and omits some of them. The sample lists 20,000 to 25,000 clones; approximately 73% were seen once. This specimen consisted of CD4+ T cells from PBMCs cultured with a peptide pool, obtained before COVID-19 vaccination. The origin of the receptors is a human donor who had a prior SARS-CoV-2 infection. Both conserved end residues are part of each CDR3. The D gene is left open where the match is weak. The size of a clone is reported for some rows only, either as once, few or many, or as a class for expanded clones.

cdr3_nt cdr3_aa clone_size j_call v_call d_call
TGCGCCAGCAGCCAAGGACACCTAGCGGGATTGATCTACGAGCAGTACTTC CASSQGHLAGLIYEQYF . TRBJ2-7 TRBV4-1 TRBD2
TGTGCCTGGAGTAATTTTAGGGTTAAAACTGGAAACACCATATATTTT CAWSNFRVKTGNTIYF . TRBJ1-3 TRBV30 .
TGTGCCAGCACCCTTGGAGGGGGCCGGTTCACCGGGGAGCTGTTTTTT CASTLGGGRFTGELFF few TRBJ2-2 TRBV5-4 .
TGCGCCAGCAGCTTGGGGCAGGCCCAAGAGACCCAGTACTTC CASSLGQAQETQYF . TRBJ2-5 TRBV5-1 .
TGTGCCAGCTCACCCTCGATGGGGGGAAACACCATATATTTT CASSPSMGGNTIYF . TRBJ1-3 TRBV18 .
TGCGCCAGCAGCTTACTCCGGGACAGATCCTATGGCTACACCTTC CASSLLRDRSYGYTF . TRBJ1-2 TRBV4-1 TRBD1
TGCGCCAGCAGCTTTACCACGGGGACAGGGGTGGCGGAGACCCAGTACTTC CASSFTTGTGVAETQYF . TRBJ2-5 TRBV5-1 TRBD1
TGTGCCAGCAGCCAAGTGGAGGGGCTTGGGGCCAACGTCCTGACTTTC CASSQVEGLGANVLTF . TRBJ2-6 TRBV4-2 .
TGTGCCAGAAGCTTATTCGAGGGTGCGTACGAGCAGTACTTC CARSLFEGAYEQYF . TRBJ2-7 TRBV7-5 .
TGTGCCAGCAGAACAGGACCCCCCTATGGCTACACCTTC CASRTGPPYGYTF once TRBJ1-2 TRBV6-5 .
TGTGCCAGCAGAACAGGGCAATTCTACAATGAGCAGTTCTTC CASRTGQFYNEQFF once TRBJ2-1 TRBV6-5 .
TGTGCCAGCGTACCTGAGGTCGGATGGGAGACCCAGTACTTC CASVPEVGWETQYF . TRBJ2-5 TRBV2 .
TGCGCCAGCAGCTTGGTGGCAGGGGATGGCTACACCTTC CASSLVAGDGYTF few TRBJ1-2 TRBV5-1 .
TGTGCCAGCAGCCACCAGGGGGCCGTTGGTGGAAACACCATATATTTT CASSHQGAVGGNTIYF . TRBJ1-3 TRBV3-1/TRBV3-2 TRBD1
TGCGCCAGCAGCCGTCGACTAGCGGGAGACAATGAGCAGTTCTTC CASSRRLAGDNEQFF medium-sized TRBJ2-1 TRBV5-1 TRBD2
TGTGCCAGCAGCTTGGGTGGGGACGGTTCATATGGCTACACCTTC CASSLGGDGSYGYTF few TRBJ1-2 TRBV5-4 .
TGTGCCAGCAGTCGACAGGGAACAGGGAATCAGCCCCAGCATTTT CASSRQGTGNQPQHF . TRBJ1-5 TRBV2 TRBD1
TGCGCCAGCAGCCAAGACTGGACAACTGCTCGGTACTTC CASSQDWTTARYF . TRBJ2-4 TRBV4-1 .
TGTGCCTGGAGTAGGAGAGGGGCTGGTATTTACGAGCAGTACTTC CAWSRRGAGIYEQYF . TRBJ2-7 TRBV30 .
TGTGCCAGCAGTTTGGACCCTAACTATGGCTACACCTTC CASSLDPNYGYTF . TRBJ1-2 TRBV6-6 .
TGTGCCAGCAGCTTAATAGCGGGAGGGGAATACAATGAGCAGTTCTTC CASSLIAGGEYNEQFF . TRBJ2-1 TRBV7-8 TRBD2
TGCGCCAGCAGCGGTCCGACAGGGGTCCAAGAGACCCAGTACTTC CASSGPTGVQETQYF . TRBJ2-5 TRBV5-1 TRBD1
TGTGCCAGCACTTCGGGCCTCGCCCAAGAGACCCAGTACTTC CASTSGLAQETQYF few TRBJ2-5 TRBV5-4 .
TGTGCCAGCAGTGAAGCTGGTCCTGGGGCCAACGTCCTGACTTTC CASSEAGPGANVLTF . TRBJ2-6 TRBV2 .
TGTGCCCTCTCGGGAGGCAGCACAGATACGCAGTATTTT CALSGGSTDTQYF few TRBJ2-3 TRBV30 TRBD2
TGCGCCAGCAGCAAGACTAGCGGAAGCCTGCTCGCCTTTTCCTACAATGAGCAGTTCTTC CASSKTSGSLLAFSYNEQFF . TRBJ2-1 TRBV5-1 TRBD2
TGCGCCAGCAGCTTGACTAGCGGTACGTTCGGGGAGCTGTTTTTT CASSLTSGTFGELFF . TRBJ2-2 TRBV5-1 TRBD2
TGTGCCAGCAGCTTACAAAGATCTGGAAACACCATATATTTT CASSLQRSGNTIYF . TRBJ1-3 TRBV7-9 .
TGTGCCAGCAGCGCGCTGACTTTTGTCGCTGGAAACACCATATATTTT CASSALTFVAGNTIYF . TRBJ1-3 TRBV7-9 .
TGTGCCAGCAGCCCCCCCCGACGATCGAACACCGGGGAGCTGTTTTTT CASSPPRRSNTGELFF . TRBJ2-2 TRBV7-8 .
TGTGCCATCGGAGTCCACTCGGACGGAGAAACTAGCACAGATACGCAGTATTTT CAIGVHSDGETSTDTQYF . TRBJ2-3 TRBV10-3 .
TGCGCCAGCAGCCAAAGGCATACAGAGAACACTGAAGCTTTCTTT CASSQRHTENTEAFF . TRBJ1-1 TRBV4-1 .
TGCAGTGCTAGTATTCGGACAGGTACATACGAGCAGTACTTC CSASIRTGTYEQYF few TRBJ2-7 TRBV20-1 TRBD1
TGTGCCAGCAGTTTTGGGATTCTGAGCTCCTACGAGCAGTACTTC CASSFGILSSYEQYF . TRBJ2-7 TRBV27 .
TGTGCCAGCAGTTATTATTACCGGGACAGCAACTATGGCTACACCTTC CASSYYYRDSNYGYTF . TRBJ1-2 TRBV6-5 TRBD1
TGTGCCAGCAGCTTATTACAGGGGACCTACAATGAGCAGTTCTTC CASSLLQGTYNEQFF . TRBJ2-1 TRBV7-9 TRBD1
TGTGCCAGCAGCCAAGGCCAGGGGCCCAATGAGCAGTTCTTC CASSQGQGPNEQFF . TRBJ2-1 TRBV3-1/TRBV3-2 .
TGTGCCAGCAGCGTCGACAGGGGTGGCGAGCAGTACTTC CASSVDRGGEQYF few TRBJ2-7 TRBV5-4 TRBD1
TGTGCCAGCAGCTCAGGGGGCACAGATACGCAGTATTTT CASSSGGTDTQYF . TRBJ2-3 TRBV11-3 .
TGTGCCAGCAGCCAAGATCAATGGGGTCTGGGTAGGGATACGCAGTATTTT CASSQDQWGLGRDTQYF . TRBJ2-3 TRBV3-1/TRBV3-2 .
TGTGCCAGCAGCTTATGGACAAATGGAAACACCATATATTTT CASSLWTNGNTIYF few TRBJ1-3 TRBV7-9 .
TGTGCCAGCAGCGGCCGGGGAACAGCAATCTTCTCTGGAAACACCATATATTTT CASSGRGTAIFSGNTIYF . TRBJ1-3 TRBV7-9 .
TGCGCCAGCAGCCCTGGGGGTCCCACGACGGATACGCAGTATTTT CASSPGGPTTDTQYF . TRBJ2-3 TRBV5-1 .
TGCGCCAGCAGCTGGGGGCCCCACGGCTCTGGGGCCAACGTCCTGACTTTC CASSWGPHGSGANVLTF once TRBJ2-6 TRBV5-1 .
TGTGCCAGCAGTGAGCTAAGACTAGCGGGAGGTTACTACAATGAGCAGTTCTTC CASSELRLAGGYYNEQFF . TRBJ2-1 TRBV2 TRBD2
TGTGCCAGCAGCCGGGGGGAACCTAACTATGGCTACACCTTC CASSRGEPNYGYTF once TRBJ1-2 TRBV3-1/TRBV3-2 .
TGTGCCAGCAGCTTTACGGAGTATGGCTACACCTTC CASSFTEYGYTF . TRBJ1-2 TRBV7-9 .
TGCGCCAGCAGCTTGGGTCTCGGACAGATTAATGAAAAACTGTTTTTT CASSLGLGQINEKLFF . TRBJ1-4 TRBV5-1 .
TGTGCCAGCAGCTTGACTCGGGAGAACTATGGCTACACCTTC CASSLTRENYGYTF . TRBJ1-2 TRBV5-6 .
TGTGCCAGCAGCTATGGGCGGGAACTGATCACAGATACGCAGTATTTT CASSYGRELITDTQYF few TRBJ2-3 TRBV7-8 .
TGTGCCAGCTCACCCGCGGACGCTAACTATGGCTACACCTTC CASSPADANYGYTF . TRBJ1-2 TRBV18 .
TGTGCCAGCTCTCGAAGCTTAGGGTTAGTGAGCACTGAAGCTTTCTTT CASSRSLGLVSTEAFF once TRBJ1-1 TRBV18 .
TGTGCCACCAGCAGAACCCCGACAGGTGGTGGGGTCTACGAGCAGTACTTC CATSRTPTGGGVYEQYF . TRBJ2-7 TRBV15 .
TGTGCCAGCAGTTACGACAGGGTTTCAGGTGAGCAGTTCTTC CASSYDRVSGEQFF . TRBJ2-1 TRBV6-2/TRBV6-3 TRBD1
TGCGCCAGCAGCTTGGAGGTCCGGGCGGGGGGAAACTACGAGCAGTACTTC CASSLEVRAGGNYEQYF . TRBJ2-7 TRBV5-1 TRBD2
TGTGCCAGTGGGGCGGGGGGAGCTCTTAGCAATCAGCCCCAGCATTTT CASGAGGALSNQPQHF . TRBJ1-5 TRBV19 .
TGTGCCAGCACCAACTCCTTAGGTCCCCAGCGGGGGGCCCAGTACTTC CASTNSLGPQRGAQYF few TRBJ2-5 TRBV21-1 .
TGTGCCAGCAGCGGGGCAAGGGAGCCAGATACGCAGTATTTT CASSGAREPDTQYF . TRBJ2-3 TRBV9 .
TGTGCCAGCAGCTTAGGACGGAGCTCCTACGAGCAGTACTTC CASSLGRSSYEQYF . TRBJ2-7 TRBV7-2 .
TGTGCCTGGGGTCCGGGACTAGTAAGCAATGAGCAGTTCTTC CAWGPGLVSNEQFF few TRBJ2-1 TRBV30 TRBD2